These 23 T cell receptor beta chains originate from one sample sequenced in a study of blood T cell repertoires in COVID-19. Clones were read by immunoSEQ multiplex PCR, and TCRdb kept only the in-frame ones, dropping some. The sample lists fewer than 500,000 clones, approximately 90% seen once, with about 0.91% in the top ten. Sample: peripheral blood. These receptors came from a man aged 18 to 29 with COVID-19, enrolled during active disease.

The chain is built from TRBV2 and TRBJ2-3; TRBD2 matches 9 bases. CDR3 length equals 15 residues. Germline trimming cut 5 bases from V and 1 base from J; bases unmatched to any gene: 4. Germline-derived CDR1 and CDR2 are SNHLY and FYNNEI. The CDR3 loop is CASSRAGGGTDTQYF. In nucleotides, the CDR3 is TGTGCCAGCAGTCGGGCGGGAGGGGGCACAGATACGCAGTATTTT.

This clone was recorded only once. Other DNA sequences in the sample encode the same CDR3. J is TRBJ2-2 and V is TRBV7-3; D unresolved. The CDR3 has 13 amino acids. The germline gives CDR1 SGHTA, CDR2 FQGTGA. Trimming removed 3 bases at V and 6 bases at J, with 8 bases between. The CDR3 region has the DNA TGTGCCAGCAGCTTGTCTGTAGCCGGGGAGCTGTTTTTT. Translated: CASSLSVAGELFF.

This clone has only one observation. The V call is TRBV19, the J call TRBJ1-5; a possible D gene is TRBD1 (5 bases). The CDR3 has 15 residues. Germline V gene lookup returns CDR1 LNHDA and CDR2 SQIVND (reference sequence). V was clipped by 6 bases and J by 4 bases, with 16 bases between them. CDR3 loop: CASSLMEGLNQPQHF. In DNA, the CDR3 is TGTGCCAGTAGCCTCATGGAGGGGTTGAATCAGCCCCAGCATTTT.

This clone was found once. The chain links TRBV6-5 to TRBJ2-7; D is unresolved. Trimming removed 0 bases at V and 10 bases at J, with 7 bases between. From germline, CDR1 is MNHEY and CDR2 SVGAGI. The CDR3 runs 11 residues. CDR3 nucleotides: TGTGCCAGCAGTTACTCGGGCACCCAGTACTTC. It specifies CASSYSGTQYF.

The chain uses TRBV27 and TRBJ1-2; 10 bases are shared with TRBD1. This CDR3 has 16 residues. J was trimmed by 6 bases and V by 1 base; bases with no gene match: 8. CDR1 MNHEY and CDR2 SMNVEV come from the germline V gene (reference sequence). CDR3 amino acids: CASSLLGTGVSNGYTF. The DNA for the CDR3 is TGTGCCAGCAGTTTATTGGGGACAGGGGTAAGCAATGGCTACACCTTC.

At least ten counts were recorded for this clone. The CDR3 DNA is TGTGCCAGCAGCCAAGAGGTCAGGGGGAATTCACCCCTCCACTTT. Its protein is CASSQEVRGNSPLHF. The rearrangement links TRBV4-2 to TRBJ1-6, with 7 bases aligning to TRBD1. The CDR3 totals 15 residues. V lost 0 bases, J lost 7 bases, and 3 bases stayed unmatched. Per germline, CDR1 LGHNA and CDR2 YNFKEQ.

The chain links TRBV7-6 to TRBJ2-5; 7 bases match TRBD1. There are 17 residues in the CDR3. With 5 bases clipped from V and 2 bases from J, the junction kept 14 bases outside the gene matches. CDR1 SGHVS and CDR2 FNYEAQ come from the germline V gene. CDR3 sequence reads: CASSLPRAGGKQETQYF. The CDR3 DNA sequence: TGTGCCAGCAGCCTCCCCCGGGCAGGGGGAAAACAAGAGACCCAGTACTTC.

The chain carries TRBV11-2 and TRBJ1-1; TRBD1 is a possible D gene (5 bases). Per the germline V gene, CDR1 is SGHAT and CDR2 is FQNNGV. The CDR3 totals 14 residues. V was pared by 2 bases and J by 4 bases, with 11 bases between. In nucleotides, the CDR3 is TGTGCCAGCAGCTTAAGCAGGGTGGTCACTGAAGCTTTCTTT. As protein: CASSLSRVVTEAFF.

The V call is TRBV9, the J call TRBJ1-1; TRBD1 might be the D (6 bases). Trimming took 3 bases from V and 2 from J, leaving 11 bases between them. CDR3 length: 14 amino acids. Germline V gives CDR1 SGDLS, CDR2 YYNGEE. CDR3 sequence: CASSGTTGNTEAFF. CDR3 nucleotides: TGTGCCAGCAGCGGGACGACAGGAAACACTGAAGCTTTCTTT.

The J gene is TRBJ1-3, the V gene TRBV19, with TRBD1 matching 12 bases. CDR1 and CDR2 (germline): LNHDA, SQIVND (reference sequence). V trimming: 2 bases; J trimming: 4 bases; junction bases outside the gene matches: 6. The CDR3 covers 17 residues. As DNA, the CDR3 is TGTGCCAGTAGTATACTCGGGACAGGGGGCTACGGAAACACCATATATTTT. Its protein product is CASSILGTGGYGNTIYF.

The CDR3, as DNA: TGTGCCAGCAGGGATCCGGGGGGGACCGGGGAGCTGTTTTTT. Its protein product is CASRDPGGTGELFF. The J gene is TRBJ2-2, the V gene TRBV25-1, with 8 positions matching TRBD2. Germline V gene lookup returns CDR1 MGHDK and CDR2 SYGVNS. The trim removed 6 bases at V and 5 bases at J, leaving 5 bases unmatched. CDR3 length: 14 residues.

The CDR3 spells CASSQDSSSYNEQFF. CDR3 coding DNA: TGTGCCAGCAGCCAAGATTCGAGCTCCTACAATGAGCAGTTCTTC. This chain joins TRBV3-1 (or the pseudogene TRBV3-2) and TRBJ2-1; D is uncertain. Germline values: CDR1 LGHDT, CDR2 YNNKEL (reference sequence). V dropped 0 bases and J dropped 0 bases, with 6 bases sitting between them. CDR3 length equals 15 residues.

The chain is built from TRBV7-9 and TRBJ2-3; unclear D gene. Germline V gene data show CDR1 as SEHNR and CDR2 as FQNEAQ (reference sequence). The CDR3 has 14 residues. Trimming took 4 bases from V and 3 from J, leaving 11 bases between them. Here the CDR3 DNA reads TGTGCCAGCAGCTCCCTATCCGGGACAGATACGCAGTATTTT. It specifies CASSSLSGTDTQYF.

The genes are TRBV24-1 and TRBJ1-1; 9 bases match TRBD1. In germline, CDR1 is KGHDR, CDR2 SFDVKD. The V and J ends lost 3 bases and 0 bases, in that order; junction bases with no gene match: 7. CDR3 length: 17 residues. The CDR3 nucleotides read TGTGCCACCAGTGATCCGGGACAGGGCCCAATGAACACTGAAGCTTTCTTT. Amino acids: CATSDPGQGPMNTEAFF.

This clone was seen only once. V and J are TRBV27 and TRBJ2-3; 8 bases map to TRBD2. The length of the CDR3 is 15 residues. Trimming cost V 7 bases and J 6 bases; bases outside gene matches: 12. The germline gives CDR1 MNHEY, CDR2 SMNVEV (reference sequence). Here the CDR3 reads CASTSTGGARDTQYF. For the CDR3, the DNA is TGTGCCAGCACTTCTACCGGGGGGGCGCGGGATACGCAGTATTTT.

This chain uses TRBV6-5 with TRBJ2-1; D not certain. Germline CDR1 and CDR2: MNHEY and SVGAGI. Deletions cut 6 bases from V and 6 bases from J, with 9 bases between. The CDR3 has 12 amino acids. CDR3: CASRRLPNEQFF. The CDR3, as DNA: TGTGCCAGCAGACGACTCCCCAATGAGCAGTTCTTC.

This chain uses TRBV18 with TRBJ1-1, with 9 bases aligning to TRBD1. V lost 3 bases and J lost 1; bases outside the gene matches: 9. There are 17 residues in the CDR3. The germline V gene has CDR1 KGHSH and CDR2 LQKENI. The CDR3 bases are TGTGCCAGCTCACCGCCTACGGGACAGGGAAGGAACACTGAAGCTTTCTTT. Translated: CASSPPTGQGRNTEAFF.

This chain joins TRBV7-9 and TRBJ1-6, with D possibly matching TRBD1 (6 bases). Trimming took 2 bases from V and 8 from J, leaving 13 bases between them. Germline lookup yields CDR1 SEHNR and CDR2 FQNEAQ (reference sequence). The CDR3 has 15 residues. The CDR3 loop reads CASSLLDRKDSPLHF. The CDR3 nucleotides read TGTGCCAGCAGCTTACTTGACAGGAAAGATTCACCCCTCCACTTT.

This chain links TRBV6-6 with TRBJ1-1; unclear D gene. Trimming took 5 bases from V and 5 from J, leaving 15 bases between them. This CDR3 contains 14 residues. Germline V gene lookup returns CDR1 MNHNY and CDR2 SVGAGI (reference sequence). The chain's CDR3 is CASSRNPGITEAFF. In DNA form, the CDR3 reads TGTGCCAGCAGTCGGAACCCGGGGATAACTGAAGCTTTCTTT.

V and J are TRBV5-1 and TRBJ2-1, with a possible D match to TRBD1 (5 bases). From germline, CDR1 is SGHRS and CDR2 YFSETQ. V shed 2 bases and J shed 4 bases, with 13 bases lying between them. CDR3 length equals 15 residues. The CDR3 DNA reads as TGCGCCAGCAGCTTCTTAGGGGAACAATACAATGAGCAGTTCTTC. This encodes CASSFLGEQYNEQFF.

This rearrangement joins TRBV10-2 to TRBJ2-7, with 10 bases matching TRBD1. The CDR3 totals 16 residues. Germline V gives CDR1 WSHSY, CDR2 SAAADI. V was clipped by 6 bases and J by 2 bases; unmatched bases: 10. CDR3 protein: CASRPGQGSGTYEQYF. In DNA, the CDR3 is TGCGCCAGCAGACCGGGACAGGGGAGCGGGACCTACGAGCAGTACTTC.

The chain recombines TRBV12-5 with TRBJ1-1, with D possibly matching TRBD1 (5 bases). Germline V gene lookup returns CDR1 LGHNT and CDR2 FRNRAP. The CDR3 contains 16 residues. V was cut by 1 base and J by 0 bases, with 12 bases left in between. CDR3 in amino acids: CASGLGLDRVNTEAFF. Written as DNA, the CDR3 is TGTGCTAGTGGTTTGGGTCTTGACAGAGTGAACACTGAAGCTTTCTTT.

The CDR3 DNA follows: TGTGCCAGTAGCAAGGACAGGGGCGGGACCGGGGAGCTGTTTTTT. Its translation is CASSKDRGGTGELFF. V gene TRBV19 combines with J gene TRBJ2-2, with 9 bases fitting TRBD1. The CDR3 is made up of 15 amino acids. V dropped 6 bases and J dropped 5; count of bases not matched to a gene: 7. Germline V gene data show CDR1 as LNHDA and CDR2 as SQIVND (reference sequence).